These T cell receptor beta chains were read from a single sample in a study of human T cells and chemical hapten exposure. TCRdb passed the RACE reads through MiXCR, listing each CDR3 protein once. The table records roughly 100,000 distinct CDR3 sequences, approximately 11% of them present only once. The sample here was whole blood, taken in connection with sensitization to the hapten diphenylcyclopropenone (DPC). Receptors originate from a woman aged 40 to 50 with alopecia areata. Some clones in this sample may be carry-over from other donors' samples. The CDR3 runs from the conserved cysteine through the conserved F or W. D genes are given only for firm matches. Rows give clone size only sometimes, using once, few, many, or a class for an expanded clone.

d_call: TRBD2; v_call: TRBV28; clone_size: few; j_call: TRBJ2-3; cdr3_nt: TGTGCCGGGGGGGCTAGCGGGATTCCCACAGATACGCAGTATTTT; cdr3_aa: CAGGASGIPTDTQYF
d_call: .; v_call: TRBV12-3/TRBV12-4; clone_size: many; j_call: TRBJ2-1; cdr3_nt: TGTGCCACCGGGCGGGGCCAATCCTACAATGAGCAGTTCTTC; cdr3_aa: CATGRGQSYNEQFF
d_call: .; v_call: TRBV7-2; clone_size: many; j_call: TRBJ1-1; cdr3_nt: TGTGCCAGCAGCCGGTCTTCCAGATCTACTTTT; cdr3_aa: CASSRSSRSTF
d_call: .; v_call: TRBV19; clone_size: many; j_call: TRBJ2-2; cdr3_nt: TGTGCCAGTAGTATAATAGCGGCGAACACCGGGGAGCTGTTTTTT; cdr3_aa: CASSIIAANTGELFF
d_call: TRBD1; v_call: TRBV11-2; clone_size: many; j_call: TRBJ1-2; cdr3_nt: TGTGCCAGCAGCTGGAACGGCGGCCAGGGGGCTTACGGTGGCTACACCTTC; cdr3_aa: CASSWNGGQGAYGGYTF
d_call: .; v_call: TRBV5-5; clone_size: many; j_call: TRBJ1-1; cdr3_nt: TGTGCCAGCAGCTTGGTGGGCCTTAACACTGAAGCTTTCTTT; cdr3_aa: CASSLVGLNTEAFF
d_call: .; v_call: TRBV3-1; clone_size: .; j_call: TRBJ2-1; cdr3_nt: TGTGCCAGCAGCCTTCCCGATAACAATGAGCAGTTCTTC; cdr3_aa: CASSLPDNNEQFF
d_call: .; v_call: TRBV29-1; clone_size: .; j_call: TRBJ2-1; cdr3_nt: TGCAGCGTTGAGGGGGGCCTCTCCTACAATGAGCAGTTCTTC; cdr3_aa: CSVEGGLSYNEQFF
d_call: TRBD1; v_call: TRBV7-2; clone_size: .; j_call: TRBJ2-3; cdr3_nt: TGTGCCAGCGCCACCTTAGGGGGCAGGGCAGATACGCAGTATTTT; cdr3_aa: CASATLGGRADTQYF
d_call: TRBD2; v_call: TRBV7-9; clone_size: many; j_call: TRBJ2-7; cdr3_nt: TGTGCCAGCAGCCCTGGACTAGCGGGACAATCCTACGAGCAGTACTTC; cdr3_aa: CASSPGLAGQSYEQYF
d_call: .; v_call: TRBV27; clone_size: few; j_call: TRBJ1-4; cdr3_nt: TGTGCCAGCAGTTTGAGACAGCCAAATGAAAAACTGTTTTTT; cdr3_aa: CASSLRQPNEKLFF
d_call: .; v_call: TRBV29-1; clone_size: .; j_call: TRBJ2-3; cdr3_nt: TGCAGCGTGGGGTGGGCAGGAGATACGCAGTATTTT; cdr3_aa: CSVGWAGDTQYF
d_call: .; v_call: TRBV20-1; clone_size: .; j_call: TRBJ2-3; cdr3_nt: TGCAGTGCTAGACCTAACCGTGGGGCGGAGGGAAGCACAGATACGCAGTATTTT; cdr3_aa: CSARPNRGAEGSTDTQYF
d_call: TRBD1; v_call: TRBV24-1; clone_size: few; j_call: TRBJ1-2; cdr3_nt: TGTGCCACCAGTGACCGCCGGGACAGGGACTATGGCTACACCTTC; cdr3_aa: CATSDRRDRDYGYTF
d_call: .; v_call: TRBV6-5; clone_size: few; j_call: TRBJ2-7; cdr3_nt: TGTGCCAGCACGTCAACAGGACGAGGCGGGCAGTACTTC; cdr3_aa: CASTSTGRGGQYF
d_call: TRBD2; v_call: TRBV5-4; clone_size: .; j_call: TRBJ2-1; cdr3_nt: TGTGCCAGCAGCTTAAAGGCCTGGGGGGGAAATGAGCAGTTCTTC; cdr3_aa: CASSLKAWGGNEQFF
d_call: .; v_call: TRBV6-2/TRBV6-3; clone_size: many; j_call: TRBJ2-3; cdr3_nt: TGTGCCAGCAGTCAACCTATCGAAACAGATACGCAGTATTTT; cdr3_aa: CASSQPIETDTQYF
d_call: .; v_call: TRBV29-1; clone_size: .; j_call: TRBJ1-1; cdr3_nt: TGCAGCGTCACTTGGGACGTTGAAGCTTTCTTT; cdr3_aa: CSVTWDVEAFF
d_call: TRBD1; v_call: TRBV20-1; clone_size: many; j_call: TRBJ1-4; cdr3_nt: TGCAGTGCTAGATTCCTCACAGGGGACCTAATCCCAACTAATGAAAAACTGTTTTTT; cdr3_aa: CSARFLTGDLIPTNEKLFF
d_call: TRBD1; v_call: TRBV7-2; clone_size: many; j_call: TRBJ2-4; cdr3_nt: TGTGCCAGCAGCCTAGGGGGCGCCAAAAACATTCAGTACTTC; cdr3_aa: CASSLGGAKNIQYF
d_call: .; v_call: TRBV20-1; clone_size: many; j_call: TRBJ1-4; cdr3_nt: TGCAGTGCTAGGAGGACAGTTGATCCTGAAAAACTGTTTTTT; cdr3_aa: CSARRTVDPEKLFF
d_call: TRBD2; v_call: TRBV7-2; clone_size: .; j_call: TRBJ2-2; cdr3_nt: TGTGCCAGCAGCTTATTCGCGGGAGAGGAGCTGTTTTTT; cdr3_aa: CASSLFAGEELFF